This T cell receptor (beta chain) was captured in a study of cytomegalovirus exposure and HLA in healthy donors. PCR employed 60 Vbeta and 13 Jbeta primers. TCRdb's table, derived via immunoSEQ multiplex PCR, lists solely in-frame clones and lacks some. This sample yields around 190,000 clones, of which around 84% are seen a single time; about 3.4% belongs to the top ten. Trimming left V 7 bases short and J 0 bases short, with 13 bases between. Germline V gives CDR1 MNHEY, CDR2 SVGAGI. CDR3 length equals 15 residues. Study-wide points: Highest at DRB1 and lowest at HLA-C, TCR association rates differed among HLA loci in a later analysis. Three chains tied to CMV proved CMV antigen-specific in vitro. Per a later analysis, 18,000 or so TCR beta sequences showed association with HLA alleles at 0.05 false discovery rate.

A single count supports this clone. As yet, its antigen is unknown. Sequencing input: PBMCs. This chain joins TRBV6-5 and TRBJ1-3; D uncertain. The TCR sequence derives from a man aged 40-50 years in good health and CMV-seropositive. Here the CDR3 reads CASTVNGFSGNTIYF. The CDR3 DNA reads as TGTGCCAGCACCGTTAATGGCTTCTCTGGAAACACCATATATTTT.